This T cell receptor beta chain was captured in a study of blood T cell repertoires in COVID-19 (dated by TCRdb to 2018 to 2021). Regarding the research as a whole: Samples covering the acute and convalescent phases of COVID-19 were provided by collaborators in the United States, Italy and Spain. The prospective study material was composed of cDNA or gDNA derived from T cells, B-cell-depleted T cells, or PBMCs. The dataset comprised deeply sampled blood TCRbeta repertoires from subjects exposed to, actively infected with, or recovered from COVID-19. The repertoires were released in a freely available public database intended as a resource for research on the immune response to SARS-CoV-2. Samples came from the ongoing ImmuneRACE study (first 160 participants) plus 1,254 subjects from 6 global collaborators. Sample metadata almost always included a de-identified subject ID, COVID-19 status, age in years and sex. Where available, HLA class I and class II types were taken from metadata supplied by the sample provider and were not determined by assay-based typing.

One collaborating source in Seattle enrolled patients while the patients were actively infected and followed the patients over time throughout the course of disease. Collaborating institutions collected whole blood in K2EDTA tubes following their own protocols. For TCRbeta analysis, collaborators shipped samples in one of three forms: frozen whole blood, isolated PBMCs, or DNA extracted from either of those sample types. The trim is 4 bases for V and 7 bases for J, with a gap of 6 bases between the germline ends. CDR3 length: 11 amino acids, cysteine to phenylalanine. The DNA shown is the 33-base CDR3, in frame from base 1. From a lookup of the germline V gene, CDR1 and CDR2 are SGHTA and FQGNSA. General findings and caveats noted by the study authors: The amount of clinical and demographic metadata varied by source and participant and was provided uncurated.

Comments on this clone: Its antigen specificity is not known. No much larger clone exists at a distance of one base, and base qualities are not known.

TCRbeta CDR3 regions were amplified from genomic DNA by means of the immunoSEQ Assay, a bias-controlled multiplex PCR. The study's processing was this. Within the assay, amplification of reference gene primers was used to estimate how many nucleated cells each sample contained. Sequence reads were collapsed and filtered to measure the absolute abundance of every unique TCRbeta CDR3 rearrangement. For each sample, productive Simpson clonality was calculated as the square root of Simpson's diversity index over productive rearrangements. TCRdb obtained this table from immuneACCESS and retained in-frame rearrangements with V and J assigned. These tables miss some clones; where compared with another copy, unresolved V genes account for less than half of the shortfall, and the remainder is unexplained. That table furnishes V, J and clone size, whereas the DNA furnished D and trimming. The sample table lists about 200,000 clones, 85% of them with a count of one. The ten largest account for approximately 0.97% of the sample.

This receptor was taken from a man in his 60s with COVID-19, enrolled during active disease. This receptor chain uses TRBV7-2 and TRBJ2-3, with the D gene call left open. The sequenced material came from peripheral blood. The DNA sequence is as follows: TGTGCCAGCAGCTCCAGGAATACGCAGTATTTT. It is translated as CASSSRNTQYF.